This is a list of T cell receptor beta chains from one sample in a study of T cell responses to AZD1222 COVID-19 vaccine. The data were produced by immunoSEQ multiplex PCR, yet TCRdb's version contains in-frame clones alone and is incomplete. Of about 120,000 clones in the sample, about nine tenths were seen once. The sequencing used peripheral blood, collected on day 0 of AZD1222 vaccination. The source of these receptors is an adult in good health. The CDR3 runs from the conserved cysteine through the conserved F or W. Fields, in order: V gene, D gene, clone size, J gene, CDR3 protein, CDR3 DNA. The D gene is left open where the match is weak. Part of the rows lack a size; the others show once, few, many or a class for expanded clones.

v_gene: TRBV7-9; d_gene: TRBD1; abundance: -; j_gene: TRBJ2-2; CDR3aa: CASSPVTPGGGELFF; CDR3nt: TGTGCCAGCAGTCCCGTTACCCCAGGGGGCGGGGAGCTGTTTTTT
v_gene: TRBV11-2; d_gene: -; abundance: -; j_gene: TRBJ1-2; CDR3aa: CASSAGPFYGYTF; CDR3nt: TGTGCCAGCAGCGCCGGACCTTTCTATGGCTACACCTTC
v_gene: TRBV3-1/TRBV3-2; d_gene: -; abundance: -; j_gene: TRBJ2-1; CDR3aa: CASSQGQQAYNEQFF; CDR3nt: TGTGCCAGCAGCCAAGGCCAGCAGGCCTACAATGAGCAGTTCTTC
v_gene: TRBV27; d_gene: TRBD1; abundance: few; j_gene: TRBJ1-6; CDR3aa: CASSALYGTGVSPLHF; CDR3nt: TGTGCCAGCAGTGCCCTCTACGGGACAGGGGTTTCACCCCTCCACTTT
v_gene: TRBV19; d_gene: -; abundance: -; j_gene: TRBJ2-6; CDR3aa: CASSIVLGGFGANVLTF; CDR3nt: TGTGCCAGTAGTATAGTCCTCGGTGGGTTTGGGGCCAACGTCCTGACTTTC
v_gene: TRBV6-5; d_gene: -; abundance: -; j_gene: TRBJ1-1; CDR3aa: CASSLGGGNTEAFF; CDR3nt: TGTGCCAGCAGTCTTGGGGGGGGGAACACTGAAGCTTTCTTT
v_gene: TRBV30; d_gene: TRBD1; abundance: -; j_gene: TRBJ1-5; CDR3aa: CAWSKTGTVLSNQPQHF; CDR3nt: TGTGCCTGGAGCAAAACCGGGACAGTTCTTAGCAATCAGCCCCAGCATTTT
v_gene: TRBV9; d_gene: TRBD1; abundance: -; j_gene: TRBJ1-2; CDR3aa: CASSTATGLYGYTF; CDR3nt: TGTGCCAGCAGCACAGCGACAGGGCTTTATGGCTACACCTTC
v_gene: TRBV7-6; d_gene: -; abundance: few; j_gene: TRBJ2-3; CDR3aa: CASSLAGVRTDTQYF; CDR3nt: TGTGCCAGCAGCCTTGCAGGGGTCCGCACAGATACGCAGTATTTT
v_gene: TRBV11-2; d_gene: -; abundance: -; j_gene: TRBJ2-2; CDR3aa: CASSPGEGVTGELFF; CDR3nt: TGTGCCAGCAGCCCTGGGGAAGGGGTCACCGGGGAGCTGTTTTTT
v_gene: TRBV3-1/TRBV3-2; d_gene: -; abundance: -; j_gene: TRBJ2-7; CDR3aa: CASRKQGTPSYEQYF; CDR3nt: TGTGCCAGCAGAAAACAGGGAACGCCCTCCTACGAGCAGTACTTC
v_gene: TRBV15; d_gene: -; abundance: -; j_gene: TRBJ1-5; CDR3aa: CATSRERTWGQPQHF; CDR3nt: TGTGCCACCAGCAGAGAAAGGACCTGGGGCCAGCCCCAGCATTTT
v_gene: TRBV7-9; d_gene: -; abundance: -; j_gene: TRBJ1-4; CDR3aa: CASSLETATNEKLFF; CDR3nt: TGTGCCAGCAGCTTAGAGACAGCAACTAATGAAAAACTGTTTTTT
v_gene: TRBV7-2; d_gene: -; abundance: -; j_gene: TRBJ2-7; CDR3aa: CASSFGSSYEQYF; CDR3nt: TGTGCCAGCAGCTTCGGCAGCTCCTACGAGCAGTACTTC